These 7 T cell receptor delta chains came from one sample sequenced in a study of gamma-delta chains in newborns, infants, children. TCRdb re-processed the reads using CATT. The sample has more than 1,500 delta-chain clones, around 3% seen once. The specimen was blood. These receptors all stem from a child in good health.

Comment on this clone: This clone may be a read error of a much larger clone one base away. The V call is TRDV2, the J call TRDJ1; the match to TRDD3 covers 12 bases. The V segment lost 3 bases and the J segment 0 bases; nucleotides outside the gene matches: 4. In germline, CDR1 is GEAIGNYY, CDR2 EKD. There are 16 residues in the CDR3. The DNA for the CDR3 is TGTGCCTGTGACCGTCTGGGGGATACGGACACCGATAAACTCATCTTT. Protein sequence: CACDRLGDTDTDKLIF.

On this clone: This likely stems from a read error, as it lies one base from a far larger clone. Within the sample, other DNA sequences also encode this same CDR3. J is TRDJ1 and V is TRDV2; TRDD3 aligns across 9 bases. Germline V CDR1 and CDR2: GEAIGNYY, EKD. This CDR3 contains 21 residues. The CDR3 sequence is CACDTVKSPTGGRIYTDKLIF. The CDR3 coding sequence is TGTGCCTGTGACACCGTCAAGAGCCCTACTGGGGGACGCATTTACACCGATAAACTTATCTTT.

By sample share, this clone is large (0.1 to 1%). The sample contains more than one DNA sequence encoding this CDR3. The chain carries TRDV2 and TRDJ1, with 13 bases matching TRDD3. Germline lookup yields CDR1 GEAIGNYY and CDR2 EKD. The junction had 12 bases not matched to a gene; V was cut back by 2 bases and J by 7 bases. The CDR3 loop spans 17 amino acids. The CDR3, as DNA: TGTGCCTGTGACAACCTGGTACTGGGGGATACGGAAGGTAAACTCATCTTT. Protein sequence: CACDNLVLGDTEGKLIF.

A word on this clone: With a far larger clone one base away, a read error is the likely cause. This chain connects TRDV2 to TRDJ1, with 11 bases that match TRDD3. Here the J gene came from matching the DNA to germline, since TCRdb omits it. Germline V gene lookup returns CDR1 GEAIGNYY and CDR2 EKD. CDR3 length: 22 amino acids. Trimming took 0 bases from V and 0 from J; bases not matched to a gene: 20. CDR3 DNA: TGTGCCTGTGACACCGTCGCGACGTACGAACTGGGGGATATGGGGTACACCGATAAACTCATCTTT. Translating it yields CACDTVATYELGDMGYTDKLIF.

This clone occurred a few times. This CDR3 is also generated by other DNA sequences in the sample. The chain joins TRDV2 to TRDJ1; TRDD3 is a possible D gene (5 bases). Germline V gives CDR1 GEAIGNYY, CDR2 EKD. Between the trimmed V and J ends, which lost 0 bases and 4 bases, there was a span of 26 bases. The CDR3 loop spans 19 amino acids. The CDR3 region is CACDTVRPLTGEGDDKLIF. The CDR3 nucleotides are TGTGCCTGTGACACCGTCCGACCTCTTACTGGAGAAGGTGACGATAAACTCATCTTT.

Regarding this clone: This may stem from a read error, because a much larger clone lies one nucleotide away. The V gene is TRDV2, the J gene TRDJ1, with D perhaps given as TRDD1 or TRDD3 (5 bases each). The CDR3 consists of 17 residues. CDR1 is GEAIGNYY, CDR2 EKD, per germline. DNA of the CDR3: TGTGCCCGTGACACCGTGGGGCAAAATATAACCACCGATAAACTCATCTTT. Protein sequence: CARDTVGQNITTDKLIF.

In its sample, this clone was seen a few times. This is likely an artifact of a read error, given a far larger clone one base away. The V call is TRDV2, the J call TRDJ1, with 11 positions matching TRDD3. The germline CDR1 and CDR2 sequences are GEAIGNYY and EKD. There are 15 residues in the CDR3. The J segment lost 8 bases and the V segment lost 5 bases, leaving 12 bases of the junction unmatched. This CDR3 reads CACGLIGGGYAKLIF. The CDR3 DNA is TGTGCCTGTGGCCTTATTGGTGGGGGATACGCGAAACTCATCTTT.